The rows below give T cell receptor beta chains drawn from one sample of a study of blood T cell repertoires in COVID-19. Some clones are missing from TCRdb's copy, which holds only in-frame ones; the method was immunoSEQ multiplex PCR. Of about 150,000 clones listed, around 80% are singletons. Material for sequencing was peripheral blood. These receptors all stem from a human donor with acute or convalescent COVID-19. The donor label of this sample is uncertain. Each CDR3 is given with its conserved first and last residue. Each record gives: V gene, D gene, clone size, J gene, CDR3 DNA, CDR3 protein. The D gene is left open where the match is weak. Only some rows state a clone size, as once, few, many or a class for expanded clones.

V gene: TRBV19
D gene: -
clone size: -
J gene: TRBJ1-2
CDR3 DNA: TGTGCCAGTAGAACGACAGCTAACTATGGCTACACCTTC
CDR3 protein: CASRTTANYGYTF

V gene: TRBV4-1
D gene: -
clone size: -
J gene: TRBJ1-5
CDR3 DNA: TGCGCCAGCAGCCAAGTCGCGCAGGACAATCAGCCCCAGCATTTT
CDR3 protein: CASSQVAQDNQPQHF

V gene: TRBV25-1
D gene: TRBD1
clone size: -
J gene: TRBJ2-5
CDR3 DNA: TGTGCCAGCAGAGGGACAGGCCAAGAGACCCAGTACTTC
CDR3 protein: CASRGTGQETQYF

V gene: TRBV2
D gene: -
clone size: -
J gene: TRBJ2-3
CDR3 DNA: TGTGCCAGCAGTGAGAGGACAAGAAGTACAGATACGCAGTATTTT
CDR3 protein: CASSERTRSTDTQYF

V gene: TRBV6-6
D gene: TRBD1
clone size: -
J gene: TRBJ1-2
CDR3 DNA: TGTGCCAGCAGTTACCCCCGACAGGGCTTCTATGGCTACACCTTC
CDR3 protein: CASSYPRQGFYGYTF

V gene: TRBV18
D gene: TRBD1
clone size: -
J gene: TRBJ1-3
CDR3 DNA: TGTGCCAGCTCACCTGGACAGGGCGCTGGAAACACCATATATTTT
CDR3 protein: CASSPGQGAGNTIYF

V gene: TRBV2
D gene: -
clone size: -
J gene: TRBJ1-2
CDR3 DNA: TGTGCCAGCAGTCGGGATATCGACGGCTACACCTTC
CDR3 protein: CASSRDIDGYTF

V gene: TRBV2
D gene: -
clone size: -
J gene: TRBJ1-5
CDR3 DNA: TGTGCCAGCAGTGTACAGGGCTTCAATCAGCCCCAGCATTTT
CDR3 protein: CASSVQGFNQPQHF

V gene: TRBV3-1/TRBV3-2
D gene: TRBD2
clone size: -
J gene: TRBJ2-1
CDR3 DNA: TGTGCCAGCACGAGCGGGGTGTACAATGAGCAGTTCTTC
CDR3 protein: CASTSGVYNEQFF

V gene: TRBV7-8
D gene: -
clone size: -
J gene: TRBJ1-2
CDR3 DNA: TGTGCCAGCAGCTTAGATCACAGGGATGGCTACACCTTC
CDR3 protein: CASSLDHRDGYTF

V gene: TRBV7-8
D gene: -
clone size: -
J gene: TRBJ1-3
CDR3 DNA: TGTGCCAGCAGCTATGGAGGGGGGGGGAATGGAAACACCATATATTTT
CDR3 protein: CASSYGGGGNGNTIYF

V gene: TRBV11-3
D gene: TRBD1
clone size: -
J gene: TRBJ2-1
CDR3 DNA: TGTGCCAGCAGCCAAACAGGGGGGCCCTACAATGAGCAGTTCTTC
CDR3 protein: CASSQTGGPYNEQFF

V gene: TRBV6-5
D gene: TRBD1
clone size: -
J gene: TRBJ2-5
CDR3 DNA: TGTGCCAGCAGTTACCGGGGACAGGGTGAGACCCAGTACTTC
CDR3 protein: CASSYRGQGETQYF

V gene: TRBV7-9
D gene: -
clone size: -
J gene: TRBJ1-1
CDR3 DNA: TGTGCCAGCTTAAGTCCGGGTGAGGTTGAAGCTTTCTTT
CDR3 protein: CASLSPGEVEAFF

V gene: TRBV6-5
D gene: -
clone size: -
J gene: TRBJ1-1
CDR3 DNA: TGTGCCAGCAGTTCGACCAGCGACACTGAAGCTTTCTTT
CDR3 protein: CASSSTSDTEAFF

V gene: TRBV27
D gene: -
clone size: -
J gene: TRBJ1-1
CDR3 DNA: TGTGCCAGCACACGGGGGGCTCAGGACACTGAAGCTTTCTTT
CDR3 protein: CASTRGAQDTEAFF

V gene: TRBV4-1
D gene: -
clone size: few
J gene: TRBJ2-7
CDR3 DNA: TGCGCCAGCAGCCAAGTGGTGGGCCTCTCCTACGAGCAGTACTTC
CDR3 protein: CASSQVVGLSYEQYF

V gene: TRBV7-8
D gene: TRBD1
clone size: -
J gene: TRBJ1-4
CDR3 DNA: TGTGCCAGCAGCTTAGCTCTCAGGGGGTCGACTAATGAAAAACTGTTTTTT
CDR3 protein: CASSLALRGSTNEKLFF

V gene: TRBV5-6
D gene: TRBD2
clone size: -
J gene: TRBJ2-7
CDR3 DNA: TGTGCCAGCAGCCGGATCGCTAGCGGCTACGAGCAGTACTTC
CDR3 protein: CASSRIASGYEQYF

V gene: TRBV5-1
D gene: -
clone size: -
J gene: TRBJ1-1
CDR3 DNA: TGCGCCAGCAGCTTGTTATTCGGCAGGTCTACCTCCACTGAAGCTTTCTTT
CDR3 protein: CASSLLFGRSTSTEAFF

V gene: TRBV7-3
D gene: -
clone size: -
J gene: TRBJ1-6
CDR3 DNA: TGTGCCAGCAGCGAAGGACAACTCAATTCACCCCTCCACTTT
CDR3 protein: CASSEGQLNSPLHF

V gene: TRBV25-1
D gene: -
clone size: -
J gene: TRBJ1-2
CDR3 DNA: TGTGCCAGCAGTGCCCTAGCGGATAGTTCGACCGGCTACACCTTC
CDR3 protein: CASSALADSSTGYTF

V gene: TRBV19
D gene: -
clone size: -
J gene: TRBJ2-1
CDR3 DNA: TGTGCCAGTAGTATACCGGCCATGGACACCTTCTCCTACAATGAGCAGTTCTTC
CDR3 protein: CASSIPAMDTFSYNEQFF

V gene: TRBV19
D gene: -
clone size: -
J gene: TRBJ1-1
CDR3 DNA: TGTGCCAGTAGTAGCGCGTCGCTGAACACTGAAGCTTTCTTT
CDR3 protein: CASSSASLNTEAFF